Listed below are T cell receptor beta chains from one sample, sequenced in a study of cytomegalovirus exposure and HLA in healthy donors. The table came from immunoSEQ multiplex PCR; TCRdb's copy has only in-frame clones and leaves some out. The sample includes over 100,000 clones. The specimen sequenced was PBMCs. Receptors were obtained from a man between 25 and 39 years old in good health and CMV-seronegative. The CDR3 runs from the conserved cysteine through the conserved F or W. D genes are given only for firm matches. Clone size is shown for a subset of rows, as once, few, many or a class of expanded clone.

V gene,clone size,D gene,J gene,CDR3 DNA,CDR3 protein
TRBV5-1,NA,NA,TRBJ1-2,TGCGCCAGCAGCCCAGATAGCCTACCCGCGGGAGGCTACACCTTC,CASSPDSLPAGGYTF
TRBV6-5,NA,NA,TRBJ2-1,TGTGCCAGCAGAAGGGCGGGTGAGCAGTTCTTC,CASRRAGEQFF
TRBV4-3,NA,NA,TRBJ2-7,TGCGCCAGCAGCCAAGATAAAGGGGCAGGTTCCGAGCAGTACTTC,CASSQDKGAGSEQYF
TRBV7-2,NA,NA,TRBJ1-1,TGTGCCAGCAGCTTAGGCGTCAGGGGCACTGAAGCTTTCTTT,CASSLGVRGTEAFF
TRBV9,NA,NA,TRBJ2-7,TGTGCCAGCAGCGTAGATTCAATCTCCTACGAGCAGTACTTC,CASSVDSISYEQYF
TRBV10-3,NA,TRBD1,TRBJ1-2,TGTGCCATCAGTGAGTCGATAGGGGGCGGCTACACCTTC,CAISESIGGGYTF
TRBV7-2,NA,TRBD2,TRBJ2-3,TGTGCCAGCAGCTGGAGCGGGGGGGCGAATACGCAGTATTTT,CASSWSGGANTQYF
TRBV6-6,NA,NA,TRBJ1-1,TGTGCCAGCAGTGGAACCGGGACACTGAACACTGAAGCTTTCTTT,CASSGTGTLNTEAFF
TRBV7-8,NA,TRBD2,TRBJ2-1,TGTGCCAGCAGCTTAGCAACTAGCGGGGGGGCAGGCAATGAGCAGTTCTTC,CASSLATSGGAGNEQFF
TRBV29-1,NA,NA,TRBJ2-1,TGCAGCGTTGACTTCTTGGCTAGCGAGAGTGAGCAGTTCTTC,CSVDFLASESEQFF
TRBV5-4,NA,TRBD1,TRBJ2-1,TGTGCCAGCAGCTCGGACAGGGGCAATGAGCAGTTCTTC,CASSSDRGNEQFF
TRBV5-1,NA,NA,TRBJ2-7,TGCGCCAGCAGTTCCGACTACGAGCAGTACTTC,CASSSDYEQYF
TRBV11-2,NA,NA,TRBJ1-4,TGTGCCAGCAGCTTATCCCTGGACAGCTCAACTAATGAAAAACTGTTTTTT,CASSLSLDSSTNEKLFF
TRBV11-2,NA,TRBD2,TRBJ2-5,TGTGCCAGCACCGCGGTGCGGGGGGTGATCGAGACCCAGTACTTC,CASTAVRGVIETQYF
TRBV18,NA,TRBD1,TRBJ1-2,TGTGCCAGCTCGTTACAGGGGGGATTCTATGGCTACACCTTC,CASSLQGGFYGYTF
TRBV2,NA,NA,TRBJ1-3,TGTGCCAGCAGTGATAGAACAGACACCATATATTTT,CASSDRTDTIYF
TRBV27,NA,TRBD1,TRBJ1-2,TGTGCCAGCAGTTTATCACAAGGGACAGGGGTTGGCGGCTACACCTTC,CASSLSQGTGVGGYTF
TRBV7-9,NA,NA,TRBJ1-2,TGTGCCAGCAGCTTGGGCGGGAACTATGGCTACACCTTC,CASSLGGNYGYTF
TRBV7-9,NA,TRBD1,TRBJ1-3,TGTGCCAGCGACAGGGACTCTGGAAACACCATATATTTT,CASDRDSGNTIYF
TRBV19,NA,TRBD1,TRBJ1-5,TGTGCCAGTAGTATTCGGGGACAGCTCCCCGGCGGACAGCCCCAGCATTTT,CASSIRGQLPGGQPQHF
TRBV19,NA,NA,TRBJ1-5,TGTGCCAGTAGTCACGACAGTTATAGCAATCAGCCCCAGCATTTT,CASSHDSYSNQPQHF
TRBV9,NA,TRBD1,TRBJ2-7,TGTGCCAGCAGCACAGGGGGCGACTACGAGCAGTACTTC,CASSTGGDYEQYF
TRBV10-3,NA,NA,TRBJ1-6,TGTGCCATCAGTGAGTCGATTATCCGTGGCAATTCACCCCTCCACTTT,CAISESIIRGNSPLHF
TRBV12-5,NA,TRBD2,TRBJ2-2,TGTGCTAGTGGTCCTTTAGCGGGGACGGTCCCCGGGGAGCTGTTTTTT,CASGPLAGTVPGELFF
TRBV6-6,NA,NA,TRBJ2-7,TGTGCCAGCAGTTTCCAGAGGTTCAACGAGCAGTACTTC,CASSFQRFNEQYF
TRBV6-5,NA,NA,TRBJ1-6,TGTGCCAGCAGTTACAAACAGAGCTCCTATAATTCACCCCTCCACTTT,CASSYKQSSYNSPLHF
TRBV4-3,medium-sized,NA,TRBJ1-3,TGCGCCAGCAGCCAAGATTTGGCAGGCCCTGGAATTCGAAACACCATATATTTT,CASSQDLAGPGIRNTIYF
TRBV10-3,NA,NA,TRBJ1-1,TGTGCCATCACCCCCGGGAGCAGGAACACTGAAGCTTTCTTT,CAITPGSRNTEAFF
TRBV6-1,NA,TRBD1,TRBJ1-1,TGTGCCAGCAGAATGACAGGGGGCGTCGCTGAAGCTTTCTTT,CASRMTGGVAEAFF
TRBV5-4,NA,NA,TRBJ1-1,TGTGCCAGCATCAACCCGGAGATGAACACTGAAGCTTTCTTT,CASINPEMNTEAFF
TRBV4-2,NA,TRBD1,TRBJ1-2,TGTGCCAGCAGCCAAGCCGGACAGGTGGGCTACACCTTC,CASSQAGQVGYTF
TRBV10-3,NA,NA,TRBJ2-2,TGTGCCATCAGTGACAGGGGGGAAGGGGAGCTGTTTTTT,CAISDRGEGELFF
TRBV5-1,NA,TRBD1,TRBJ2-1,TGCGCCAGCAGCTTGGGGCAGGGGGCCTACAATGAGCAGTTCTTC,CASSLGQGAYNEQFF
TRBV6-5,NA,NA,TRBJ1-5,TGTGCCAGCAAGAGTCGCGACGGGTATTATCAGCCCCAGCATTTT,CASKSRDGYYQPQHF
TRBV5-1,NA,NA,TRBJ1-1,TGCGCCAGCAGCTTGGTTGGAGGCGACACTGAAGCTTTCTTT,CASSLVGGDTEAFF
TRBV5-1,NA,TRBD2,TRBJ2-5,TGCGCCAGCAGCTTAGGCGGGGGGCGGGAGACCCAGTACTTC,CASSLGGGRETQYF
TRBV7-9,NA,TRBD1,TRBJ1-1,TGTGCCAGCAGCCAAAAAGGGGACAGGGGAAATTGGGCCACTGAAGCTTTCTTT,CASSQKGDRGNWATEAFF
TRBV9,NA,NA,TRBJ1-1,TGTGCCAGCAGCCCCCCCGGACACCTCAACACTGAAGCTTTCTTT,CASSPPGHLNTEAFF
TRBV10-3,NA,NA,TRBJ2-3,TGTGCCATCGGACTTGACACAGATACGCAGTATTTT,CAIGLDTDTQYF
TRBV30,NA,TRBD1,TRBJ1-1,TGTGCCTGGAGACAAATCTGGGACAGGCAGAACACTGAAGCTTTCTTT,CAWRQIWDRQNTEAFF
TRBV9,NA,NA,TRBJ2-1,TGTGCCAGCAGCGTAGCGGGGGGCGGTAATGAGCAGTTCTTC,CASSVAGGGNEQFF
TRBV5-4,NA,TRBD2,TRBJ2-5,TGTGCCAGCAGCGGTGGACTAGCGGGGGTAGAGACCCAGTACTTC,CASSGGLAGVETQYF